This TCR beta chain was identified in a study of T cells in Graves' hyperthyroidism and ophthalmopathy. Notes on the study in general: Stable hyperthyroidism was separated from ophthalmopathy by a model based on 13 V-J features.

This clonotype occurred many times. Its antigen is undetermined. CDR3 size: 14 residues. V lost 0 bases to trimming and J lost 5 bases, with 10 bases between them. Per the germline V gene, CDR1 is MNHEY and CDR2 is SVGAGI. TCR beta CDR3 regions were amplified from RNA transcripts. Using the HTBI primer set, a first-round RT-PCR was run on the TCR CDR3. TCRdb re-derived calls from the multiplex PCR reads in MiXCR, one entry per CDR3 protein. The sample includes roughly 380,000 distinct CDR3 sequences, approximately 19% of them seen just once. The J gene is TRBJ1-2, the V gene TRBV6-5; D possibly corresponds to TRBD1 (5 bases). The sequencing sample was made of blood. The receptor's source is a woman aged 18-29 years with Graves' hyperthyroidism. The CDR3 DNA is TGTGCCAGCAGTTACTCTGACAGTGAATATGGCTACACCTTC. It translates to CASSYSDSEYGYTF.